A single sample is the source of the 17 T cell receptor beta chains below, sequenced in a study of T cells in Graves' hyperthyroidism and ophthalmopathy (dated by TCRdb to between 2019 and 2020). The library was built by means of multiplex PCR. The data were produced on an Illumina HiSeq 2000. The TCR beta CDR3 regions were amplified from RNA transcripts. For the first round of RT-PCR on the TCR CDR3, the HTBI primer set was used together with the Qiagen OneStep RT-PCR kit. TCRdb ran its own pipeline on the public reads, namely fastp trimming at Q25 and MiXCR clone calling, and kept in-frame beta chains. Each entry is one CDR3 protein sequence, shown with its most common DNA and genes. For this sample there are roughly 500,000 distinct CDR3 sequences; around 50% appear just once. About two fifths of the sample is in the top ten clones. The sequenced sample was peripheral blood or thyroid tissue (not recorded which). Source of these receptors: an adult woman with Graves' disease, either hyperthyroidism or ophthalmopathy (not recorded which).

This chain links TRBV4-3 with TRBJ1-2, with 7 positions matching TRBD1. V lost 2 bases to trimming and J lost 4 bases; unmatched junction nucleotides: 10. Germline V CDR1 and CDR2: LGHNA, YSLEER. The CDR3 is 16 residues long. The CDR3 DNA reads as TGCGCCAGCAGCCAAAAGGGGGCGGGGTCGGGCTATGGCTACACCTTC. Its translation: CASSQKGAGSGYGYTF.

The table lists this clonotype with many counts. V and J are TRBV7-9 and TRBJ1-1, with D maybe TRBD1 (5 bases). Germline CDR1 SEHNR, CDR2 FQNEAQ (reference sequence). The CDR3 runs 14 residues. V lost 1 base and J 1 base, leaving 7 bases between the germline ends. The CDR3 sequence: CASSLVGQNTEAFF. The CDR3 DNA reads as TGTGCCAGCAGCTTAGTGGGGCAGAACACTGAAGCTTTCTTT.

This clonotype was counted at least ten times. This chain connects TRBV14 to TRBJ1-1; D remains unclear. The CDR3 runs 13 residues. Deletions cut 4 bases from V and 2 bases from J, with 8 bases between. CDR1 and CDR2 (germline): SGHDN, FVKESK. The CDR3 reads CASSLKTNTEAFF. In DNA form, the CDR3 reads TGTGCCAGCAGCCTAAAGACCAACACTGAAGCTTTCTTT.

This clonotype was seen repeatedly, ten times or more. The CDR3 region has the DNA TGTGCCAGCAGTGCCATGGACACCCATGAAAAACTGTTTTTT. It specifies CASSAMDTHEKLFF. This chain joins TRBV25-1 and TRBJ1-4; D perhaps matches TRBD1 (5 bases). The V and J ends lost 4 bases and 6 bases respectively, with 12 bases between them. Germline-derived CDR1 and CDR2 are MGHDK and SYGVNS. The CDR3 spans 14 residues.

As concerns this clonotype: Sequence at one end of the junction differs from germline and may be a read error. The rearrangement uses TRBV7-2 and TRBJ1-4; the D gene is possibly TRBD1 (5 bases). The CDR3 runs 15 residues. Per germline, CDR1 SGHTA and CDR2 FQGNSA. CDR3 bases: TGTGCCAGCAGCTTAGGACAGCTTAATAATGAAAAACTGCTTTTT. This sequence encodes CASSLGQLNNEKLLF.

This clonotype has a count of ten or more. This chain connects TRBV5-8 to TRBJ2-5; 9 bases align to TRBD2. The CDR3 is 17 amino acids. Germline V CDR1 and CDR2: SGHTS, YDEGEE. V lost 0 bases, J lost 0 bases, and 6 bases stayed unmatched. DNA of the CDR3: TGTGCCAGCAGCTTGGCCTTGGCTAGCGGGAACCAAGAGACCCAGTACTTC. This codes for CASSLALASGNQETQYF.

This clonotype has only a few counts. The CDR3 DNA is TGTGCCAGCAGCTTGGTAGGGGACCAGAACACCGGGGAGCTGTTTTTT. It encodes CASSLVGDQNTGELFF. V is TRBV7-9 and J is TRBJ2-2; D possibly matches TRBD1 or TRBD2 (5 bases each). The germline V and J ends were trimmed by 3 bases and 1 base, with 12 bases remaining between them. The CDR3 is 16 amino acids. Germline-derived CDR1 and CDR2 are SEHNR and FQNEAQ (reference sequence). The whole variable domain, remainder taken from reference TRBV7-9 and TRBJ2-2, is DTGVSQNPRHKITKRGQNVTFRCDPISEHNRLYWYRQTLGQGPEFLTYFQNEAQLEKSRLLSDRFSAERPKGSFSTLEIQRTEQGDSAMYLCASSLVGDQNTGELFFGEGSRLTVL.

This clonotype was recorded at least ten times. DNA for the CDR3: TGTGCCAGCAGCTTACCCAGGGCCGGGGAGCTGTTTTTT. Its protein product is CASSLPRAGELFF. The V call is TRBV7-2, the J call TRBJ2-2; D might be TRBD1 (5 bases). The CDR3 length is 13 residues. V lost 2 bases, J lost 6 bases, and 7 bases lay in between. From germline, CDR1 is SGHTA and CDR2 FQGNSA.

The sample holds many counts of this clonotype. The chain employs TRBV7-3 and TRBJ1-3; D perhaps matches TRBD1 (5 bases). Germline CDR1 reads SGHTA; CDR2 reads FQGTGA. V was pared by 4 bases and J by 5 bases, with 15 bases between. The CDR3 runs 15 residues. The CDR3 DNA reads as TGTGCCAGCAGCTCCGCGGGGGGACCGAGAAACACCATATATTTT. It translates to CASSSAGGPRNTIYF.

This rearrangement joins TRBV11-2 to TRBJ1-1; weak D call: TRBD1 (6 bases). Germline V gene lookup returns CDR1 SGHAT and CDR2 FQNNGV. The CDR3 covers 13 residues. Trimming cost V 8 bases and J 1 base, with 11 bases left between them. CDR3 nucleotides: TGTGCCAGCGCACGACAGGCGAACACTGAAGCTTTCTTT. Its translation is CASARQANTEAFF.

In its sample, this clonotype was seen a few times. This rearrangement joins TRBV10-3 to TRBJ1-6, with D uncertain. CDR1 and CDR2 (germline): ENHRY, SYGVKD. Trimming took off 2 bases at V and 7 bases at J, with 6 bases between the two ends. The CDR3 consists of 13 residues. The CDR3 spells CAISEGPNSPLHF. CDR3 in DNA: TGTGCCATCAGTGAGGGGCCCAATTCACCCCTCCACTTT.

In the case of this clonotype: The CDR3 does not close with the conserved phenylalanine or tryptophan, likely indicating a read error. J is TRBJ2-5 and V is TRBV6-1; D possibly corresponds to TRBD2 (6 bases). CDR1 MNHNS and CDR2 SASEGT come from the germline V gene. The V gene lost 7 bases and the J gene lost 5 bases, with 14 bases spanning the gap. The CDR3 runs 13 residues. Here the CDR3 reads CASIGGIAETQYL. The CDR3 bases are TGTGCCAGCATTGGAGGGATTGCGGAGACCCAGTACTTA.

J is TRBJ1-2 and V is TRBV7-9; tentatively, D is TRBD1 (5 bases). Germline V lookup: CDR1 SEHNR, CDR2 FQNEAQ (reference sequence). Trimming pared 1 base from V and 0 bases from J, leaving 12 bases between. The CDR3 is 16 residues long. This chain's CDR3 is CASSLGGTGANYGYTF. Here the CDR3 DNA reads TGTGCCAGCAGCTTAGGAGGGACCGGGGCTAACTATGGCTACACCTTC. The full variable domain, its missing parts supplied by reference TRBV7-9 and TRBJ1-2, is DTGVSQNPRHKITKRGQNVTFRCDPISEHNRLYWYRQTLGQGPEFLTYFQNEAQLEKSRLLSDRFSAERPKGSFSTLEIQRTEQGDSAMYLCASSLGGTGANYGYTFGSGTRLTVV.

At least ten counts were recorded for this clonotype. This chain joins TRBV5-1 and TRBJ1-2; 7 bases match TRBD1. The V segment lost 4 bases and the J segment 2 bases; nucleotides outside the gene matches: 8. Looked up from germline, CDR1 is SGHRS and CDR2 is YFSETQ. The length of the CDR3 is 15 residues. CDR3 sequence (DNA): TGCGCCAGCAGCCATACCCCGGGACAGAACTATGGCTACACCTTC. This encodes CASSHTPGQNYGYTF.

At least ten counts were recorded for this clonotype. The rearrangement uses TRBV10-3 and TRBJ1-5; D remains unclear. Deletions cut 7 bases from V and 5 bases from J, with 12 bases between. This CDR3 is 13 amino acids long. Germline assignment: CDR1 ENHRY and CDR2 SYGVKD. The CDR3: CAINYTPDQPQHF. CDR3 nucleotide sequence: TGTGCCATCAATTACACCCCCGATCAGCCCCAGCATTTT.

This clonotype was seen more than once but under ten times. V is TRBV20-1 and J is TRBJ2-5; D gene uncertain. Germline CDR1 and CDR2: DFQATT and SNEGSKA (reference sequence). CDR3 length: 10 residues. V lost 6 bases, J lost 5 bases, and 7 bases lay in between. The CDR3 spells CSATVETQYF. The CDR3 DNA reads TGCAGTGCCACCGTCGAGACCCAGTACTTC.

The chain links TRBV29-1 to TRBJ2-2; 8 positions agree with TRBD1. Germline V CDR1 and CDR2: SQVTM, ANQGSEA. The V segment lost 6 bases and the J segment 9 bases; nucleotides outside the gene matches: 15. CDR3 length equals 15 residues. The CDR3 loop reads CSVAITTGGFRELFF. CDR3 DNA: TGCAGCGTGGCGATTACAACAGGGGGTTTCCGGGAGCTGTTTTTT.